These 17 T cell receptor beta chains were all obtained from the same sample, sequenced in a study of type 1 and type 2 diabetes patients. The PCR template was genomic DNA. A primer set of 30 forward and 13 reverse primers amplified the CDR3. MiXCR, run by TCRdb on the multiplex PCR reads, gives a single entry per CDR3 protein. The sample consists of 250,000 or so distinct CDR3 sequences, around 50% of them appearing once. The sample was peripheral blood mononuclear cells (PBMCs). The receptors shown here come from a man aged 18 to 35 with type 2 diabetes.

The chain recombines TRBV20-1 with TRBJ1-1; 8 bases map to TRBD1. The CDR3 runs 12 residues. V trimming: 6 bases; J trimming: 6 bases; junction bases outside the gene matches: 6. Germline CDR1 and CDR2: DFQATT and SNEGSKA (reference sequence). Written as DNA, the CDR3 is TGCAGTGCGAGTACAGGGGGGGCTGAAGCTTTCTTT. Translating it yields CSASTGGAEAFF.

This clonotype appeared once. V and J are TRBV5-1 and TRBJ2-5; D is unresolved. CDR1 is SGHRS and CDR2 is YFSETQ in the germline V gene. With 0 bases removed from V and 1 base from J, the gap between germline ends came to 7 bases. The CDR3 is 14 amino acids. The CDR3, as DNA: TGCGCCAGCAGCTTGGTAGGCAGCCAAGAGACCCAGTACTTC. Residues: CASSLVGSQETQYF.

To note about this clonotype: The junction departs from germline at one end; a sequencing error may be responsible. The J gene is TRBJ2-2, the V gene TRBV29-1; TRBD1 matches 7 bases. The CDR3 extends over 12 amino acids. Germline V gene lookup returns CDR1 SQVTM and CDR2 ANQGSEA. The CDR3, as DNA: TGCAGCGCGGGACAGAACACCGGGGAGCTGTTTTTC. Protein sequence: CSAGQNTGELFF.

This clonotype was counted a few times. The CDR3 spells CASSEGVNEQFF. CDR3 in DNA: TGCGCCAGCAGTGAAGGAGTAAATGAGCAGTTCTTC. The chain carries TRBV10-2 and TRBJ2-1; D call uncertain. V shed 3 bases and J shed 7 bases, with 7 bases lying between them. The germline V gene encodes CDR1 WSHSY and CDR2 SAAADI. The CDR3 is 12 amino acids.

This clonotype was detected ten times or more. The chain has TRBV25-1 and TRBJ2-5, with no clear D. This CDR3 is 13 amino acids long. V lost 1 base and J 5 bases, leaving 8 bases between the germline ends. Germline V gene sequence: CDR1 MGHDK, CDR2 SYGVNS. CDR3 nucleotides: TGTGCCAGCAGTGAATGGAGTGATGAGACCCAGTACTTC. Protein product: CASSEWSDETQYF.

This clonotype appeared a few times. The V and J genes are TRBV29-1 and TRBJ2-5; 7 bases line up with TRBD1. V dropped 6 bases and J dropped 3; count of bases not matched to a gene: 1. Germline assignment: CDR1 SQVTM and CDR2 ANQGSEA. The CDR3 is 11 amino acids. The CDR3 nucleotides are TGCAGCGTCGGGACAGAAGAGACCCAGTACTTC. It specifies CSVGTEETQYF.

The chain joins TRBV11-2 to TRBJ1-1, with TRBD1 as a possible D gene (5 bases). Per the germline V gene, CDR1 is SGHAT and CDR2 is FQNNGV. The CDR3 spans 14 residues. V lost 5 bases and J 8 bases, leaving 18 bases between the germline ends. CDR3 in amino acids: CASSPRGGTREAFF. CDR3 in DNA: TGTGCCAGCAGCCCCCGGGGGGGAACCCGAGAAGCTTTCTTT.

A few counts support this clonotype. The chain employs TRBV7-2 and TRBJ2-7; TRBD1 aligns across 7 bases. With 5 bases clipped from V and 6 bases from J, the junction kept 7 bases outside the gene matches. Germline V gene lookup returns CDR1 SGHTA and CDR2 FQGNSA. The CDR3 spans 13 residues. The CDR3, as DNA: TGTGCCAGCAGCACCCAGACAGGGACCGAGCAGTACTTC. It translates to CASSTQTGTEQYF.

To note about this clonotype: Germline is not matched at one junction end, which may reflect a read error. This sequence joins TRBV7-2 and TRBJ2-5; D unresolved. The DNA end is more similar to TRBJ2-1, so the J call may be wrong. CDR1 is SGHTA and CDR2 is FQGNSA in the germline V gene. The CDR3 has 16 residues. The DNA of the CDR3 is TGCGTCAGCAGCCTTCAGTCGACAAGGACCTACAATGAGCAGTTCTTC. As protein: CVSSLQSTRTYNEQFF.

This clonotype came up many times. The CDR3 reads CASSPTGSNQPQHF. In DNA form, the CDR3 reads TGTGCCAGCAGCCCGACAGGGAGCAATCAGCCCCAGCATTTT. The gene calls are TRBV2 and TRBJ1-5; TRBD1 matches at 7 bases. V was clipped by 6 bases and J by 1 base; unmatched bases: 3. CDR3 size: 14 residues. The germline V gene has CDR1 SNHLY and CDR2 FYNNEI.

About this clonotype itself: A junction end diverges from the germline sequence, so it may reflect a read error. The genes are TRBV20-1 and TRBJ1-6; perhaps TRBD1 as D (5 bases). CDR3 length: 13 residues. Germline loops: CDR1 DFQATT, CDR2 SNEGSKA (reference sequence). This CDR3 reads CSVREGTRSPLHF. In nucleotides, the CDR3 is TGCAGTGTTAGAGAGGGGACGAGATCACCCCTCCACTTT.

V and J are TRBV2 and TRBJ1-4, with D possibly being TRBD1 (5 bases). Trimming left V 5 bases short and J 10 bases short, with 17 bases between. In germline, CDR1 is SNHLY, CDR2 FYNNEI. This CDR3 has 14 residues. CDR3 region: CASSKGRPVGKLFF. In nucleotides, the CDR3 is TGTGCCAGCAGTAAGGGACGTCCGGTGGGAAAACTGTTTTTT.

The chain links TRBV7-9 to TRBJ1-2; D gene uncertain. V was shortened by 3 bases and J by 6 bases, with 11 bases between the two germline ends. The CDR3 has 13 amino acids. Germline V gene sequence: CDR1 SEHNR, CDR2 FQNEAQ (reference sequence). The DNA of the CDR3 is TGTGCCAGCAGCTTCTGGGTCTTACATGGCTACACCTTC. Its protein is CASSFWVLHGYTF.

For this clonotype: The junction shows a germline mismatch at one end, possibly a read error. This sequence joins TRBV13 and TRBJ1-1, with 8 bases lining up with TRBD1. Germline-derived CDR1 and CDR2 are PRHDT and FYEKMQ (reference sequence). The CDR3 has 13 amino acids. DNA of the CDR3: TGTGCCAGCAGCGGACAGGGATACACTGGAGCTTTCTTT. It yields the protein CASSGQGYTGAFF.

This clonotype was observed a handful of times. The CDR3 region is CSASAGEVTEAFF. The DNA for the CDR3 is TGCAGTGCTAGTGCAGGGGAGGTCACTGAAGCTTTCTTT. The J gene is TRBJ1-1, the V gene TRBV20-1, with D perhaps TRBD1 (6 bases). Germline CDR1 and CDR2: DFQATT and SNEGSKA (reference sequence). The CDR3 loop spans 13 amino acids. The germline V and J ends were trimmed by 3 bases and 4 bases, with 12 bases remaining between them.

The gene calls are TRBV25-1 and TRBJ1-4; no firm D call. Germline CDR1 and CDR2: MGHDK and SYGVNS. V was cut by 0 bases and J by 7 bases, with 3 bases left in between. The CDR3 is made up of 12 amino acids. The CDR3 here is CASSEYSEKLFF. Written as DNA, the CDR3 is TGTGCCAGCAGTGAATATTCTGAAAAACTGTTTTTT.

The chain recombines TRBV14 with TRBJ2-2; perhaps TRBD1 as D (5 bases). Deletions cut 3 bases from V and 2 bases from J, with 19 bases between. Germline CDR1 SGHDN, CDR2 FVKESK. This CDR3 contains 18 residues. The CDR3 bases are TGTGCCAGCAGCCAGCCGGAAGACAGCAGCCTAAACACCGGGGAGCTGTTTTTT. Its protein is CASSQPEDSSLNTGELFF.